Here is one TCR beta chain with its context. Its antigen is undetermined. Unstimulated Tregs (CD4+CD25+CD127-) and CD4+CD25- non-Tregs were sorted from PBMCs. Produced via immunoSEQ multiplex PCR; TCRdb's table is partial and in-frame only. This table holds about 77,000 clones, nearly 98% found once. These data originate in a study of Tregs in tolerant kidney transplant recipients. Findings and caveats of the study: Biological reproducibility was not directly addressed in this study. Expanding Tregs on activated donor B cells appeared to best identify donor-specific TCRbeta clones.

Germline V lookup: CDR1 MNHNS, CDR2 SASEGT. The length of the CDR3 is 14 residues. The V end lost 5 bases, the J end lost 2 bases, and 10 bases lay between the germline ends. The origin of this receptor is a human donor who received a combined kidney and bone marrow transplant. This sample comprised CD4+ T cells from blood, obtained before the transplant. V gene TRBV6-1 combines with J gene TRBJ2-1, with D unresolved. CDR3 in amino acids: CASSLPRAYNEQFF. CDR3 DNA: TGTGCCAGCAGTCTCCCTCGGGCCTACAATGAGCAGTTCTTC.